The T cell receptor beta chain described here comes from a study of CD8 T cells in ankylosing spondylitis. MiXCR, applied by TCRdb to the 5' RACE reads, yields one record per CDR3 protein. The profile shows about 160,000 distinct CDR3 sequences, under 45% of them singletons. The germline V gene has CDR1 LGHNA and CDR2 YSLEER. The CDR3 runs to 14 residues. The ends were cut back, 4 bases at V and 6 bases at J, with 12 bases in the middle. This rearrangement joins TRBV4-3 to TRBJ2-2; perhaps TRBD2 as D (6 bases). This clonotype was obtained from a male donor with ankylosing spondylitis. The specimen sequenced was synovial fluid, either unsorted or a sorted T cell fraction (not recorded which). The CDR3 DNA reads TGCGCCAGCAGCCCGCCGGCGGGATCCGGGGAGCTGTTTTTT. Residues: CASSPPAGSGELFF.